The source of this T cell receptor (beta chain) is a study of blood T cell repertoires in COVID-19. For the study at large: The cDNA or gDNA used as material had been derived from T cells, B-cell-depleted T cells, or PBMCs.

This clone counts as medium-sized. TCRdb's copy holds only in-frame clones and misses some; the assay was immunoSEQ multiplex PCR. The sample holds 78,000 or so clones, approximately 83% seen once. With 6 bases removed from V and 4 bases from J, the gap between germline ends came to 16 bases. The germline V gene encodes CDR1 MNHEY and CDR2 SVGAGI. This CDR3 spans 14 amino acids. The origin of this receptor is a human donor in a cohort sampled during active COVID-19. Sequencing was done on a sample of peripheral blood. The V call is TRBV6-5, the J call TRBJ2-7, with a weak D call TRBD1 (6 bases). The CDR3 protein is CASSLGQIPYEQYF. The CDR3 bases are TGTGCCAGCAGCCTAGGACAGATTCCTTACGAGCAGTACTTC.